These 21 T cell receptor beta chains share one sample of origin, sequenced in a study of shared clonotypes between healthy human individuals. The repertoire was sequenced with immunoSEQ multiplex PCR; TCRdb's copy has only in-frame clones and lacks some. The sample holds 980,000 or so clones; less than 85% are singletons and the top ten take nearly 1.5%. The material sequenced was memory CD4+ T cells sorted from blood. Subset reported: CD45RA-negative fraction. These TCRs come from a man in his late teens or twenties in good health.

Note on this clone: Other DNA sequences in this specimen translate into the identical CDR3. The gene calls are TRBV13 and TRBJ1-1; D is uncertain. The V end lost 0 bases, the J end lost 0 bases, and 5 bases lay between the germline ends. The CDR3 contains 14 residues. CDR1 and CDR2 from the germline V gene are PRHDT and FYEKMQ (reference sequence). The CDR3: CASSLGHVNTEAFF. CDR3 nucleotides: TGTGCCAGCAGCTTAGGGCACGTGAACACTGAAGCTTTCTTT. The full variable domain, its missing parts supplied by reference TRBV13 and TRBJ1-1, is AAGVIQSPRHLIKEKRETATLKCYPIPRHDTVYWYQQGPGQDPQFLISFYEKMQSDKGSIPDRFSAQQFSDYHSELNMSSLELGDSALYFCASSLGHVNTEAFFGQGTRLTVV.

The chain recombines TRBV2 with TRBJ2-3; 10 nucleotides match TRBD2. Unmatched junction bases numbered 4, after V lost 5 bases and J lost 2 bases. Germline CDR1 SNHLY, CDR2 FYNNEI. This CDR3 comprises 15 residues. As DNA, the CDR3 is TGTGCCAGCAGTACCGGACTAGCGGTCACAGATACGCAGTATTTT. This encodes CASSTGLAVTDTQYF.

V usage is TRBV19 and J usage is TRBJ1-1; D is perhaps TRBD1 (6 bases). The germline gives CDR1 LNHDA, CDR2 SQIVND (reference sequence). The V and J ends lost 4 bases and 4 bases respectively, with 19 bases between them. The CDR3 is made up of 16 amino acids. CDR3 bases: TGTGCCAGTAGTAGAGGTTCGCCGGGGGCGGGCACTGAAGCTTTCTTT. It is translated as CASSRGSPGAGTEAFF. Together with reference TRBV19 and TRBJ1-1, the CDR3 gives the full variable domain: DGGITQSPKYLFRKEGQNVTLSCEQNLNHDAMYWYRQDPGQGLRLIYYSQIVNDFQKGDIAEGYSVSREKKESFPLTVTSAQKNPTAFYLCASSRGSPGAGTEAFFGQGTRLTVV.

The V gene is TRBV5-8, the J gene TRBJ2-7; 9 nucleotides align to TRBD1. Unmatched junction bases numbered 9, after V lost 1 base and J lost 1 base. The CDR3 covers 17 residues. Germline V gene lookup returns CDR1 SGHTS and CDR2 YDEGEE. The CDR3 DNA reads as TGTGCCAGCAGCTTGATTGGACAGGGGAAGGAGTCCTACGAGCAGTACTTC. It is translated as CASSLIGQGKESYEQYF.

V and J are TRBV10-3 and TRBJ1-2, with D perhaps matching TRBD1 (6 bases). Trimming took off 6 bases at V and 6 bases at J, with 14 bases between the two ends. This CDR3 spans 13 amino acids. Looked up from germline, CDR1 is ENHRY and CDR2 is SYGVKD. CDR3 nucleotides: TGTGCCATCAGCCTCGACAGGCTAGATGGCTACACCTTC. It specifies CAISLDRLDGYTF.

The chain uses TRBV30 and TRBJ1-1; D gene unclear. The V end lost 7 bases, the J end lost 5 bases, and 14 bases lay between the germline ends. The V gene's germline CDR1 is GTSNPN and CDR2 SVGIG (reference sequence). This CDR3 has 12 amino acids. In DNA, the CDR3 is TGTGCCTCCCAAGCGTCCTCGACTGAAGCTTTCTTT. It encodes CASQASSTEAFF.

The chain employs TRBV15 and TRBJ1-1; D not resolved. Germline CDR1 LNHNV, CDR2 YYDKDF (reference sequence). The CDR3 has 17 residues. V shed 2 bases and J shed 3 bases, with 19 bases lying between them. The CDR3 loop is CATSRRPPGDRDTEAFF. Here the CDR3 DNA reads TGTGCCACCAGCAGACGCCCACCAGGAGACCGCGACACTGAAGCTTTCTTT.

V usage is TRBV6-5 and J usage is TRBJ2-7, with 7 nucleotides matching TRBD1. This CDR3 region has 15 residues. Germline V lookup: CDR1 MNHEY, CDR2 SVGAGI. V lost 5 bases and J lost 2; bases outside the gene matches: 9. The CDR3 DNA reads as TGTGCCAGCAGTACCCGGGACAGTTTTCCCTACGAGCAGTACTTC. It yields the protein CASSTRDSFPYEQYF.

This clone has a single count. The chain couples TRBV30 to TRBJ2-5; 10 positions match TRBD2. Trimming at V came to 0 bases and at J to 1 base, leaving 2 bases not matched to a gene. The CDR3 has 15 amino acids. Germline assignment: CDR1 GTSNPN and CDR2 SVGIG (reference sequence). The CDR3: CAWSVGTSAQETQYF. For the CDR3, the DNA is TGTGCCTGGAGTGTAGGGACTAGCGCCCAAGAGACCCAGTACTTC.

This clone was counted a single time. The chain has TRBV6-5 and TRBJ1-2, with D uncertain. Trimming cost V 4 bases and J 0 bases, with 12 bases left between them. The CDR3 totals 15 residues. Germline V gene data show CDR1 as MNHEY and CDR2 as SVGAGI. This CDR3 is CASSSPSLTNYGYTF. In nucleotides, the CDR3 is TGTGCCAGCAGTTCTCCAAGTTTGACTAACTATGGCTACACCTTC.

The CDR3 DNA follows: TGTGCCAGCAGCTTAGGGACAGTAAGCTCCTACGAGCAGTACTTC. It yields the protein CASSLGTVSSYEQYF. This chain connects TRBV11-2 to TRBJ2-7; tentatively, D is TRBD1 (6 bases). From germline, CDR1 is SGHAT and CDR2 FQNNGV. This CDR3 has 15 amino acids. Trimming removed 1 base at V and 0 bases at J, with 10 bases between.

The chain uses TRBV2 and TRBJ2-3; D unresolved. Trimming removed 8 bases at V and 2 bases at J, with 5 bases between. Looked up from germline, CDR1 is SNHLY and CDR2 is FYNNEI. The CDR3 spans 11 residues. This CDR3 reads CASQDTDTQYF. In DNA form, the CDR3 reads TGTGCCAGCCAGGACACAGATACGCAGTATTTT. The complete variable domain, with remaining parts taken from reference TRBV2 and TRBJ2-3, reads EPEVTQTPSHQVTQMGQEVILRCVPISNHLYFYWYRQILGQKVEFLVSFYNNEISEKSEIFDDQFSVERPDGSNFTLKIRSTKLEDSAMYFCASQDTDTQYFGPGTRLTVL.

The V gene is TRBV6-1, the J gene TRBJ1-5, with TRBD1 identical over 7 bases. The CDR3 totals 16 residues. Germline CDR1 reads MNHNS; CDR2 reads SASEGT. Trimming removed 4 bases from V and 4 bases from J; junction bases left unmatched: 10. CDR3 loop: CASSGTGAPGNQPQHF. The CDR3 coding sequence is TGTGCCAGCAGTGGTACAGGGGCCCCGGGTAATCAGCCCCAGCATTTT.

The chain employs TRBV28 and TRBJ1-4, with TRBD1 as a possible D gene (5 bases). There are 15 residues in the CDR3. Germline CDR1 reads MDHEN; CDR2 reads SYDVKM. The V end lost 8 bases, the J end lost 3 bases, and 16 bases lay between the germline ends. The CDR3 reads CASQKGGAANEKLFF. DNA of the CDR3: TGTGCCAGCCAAAAAGGAGGGGCCGCTAATGAAAAACTGTTTTTT.

Of note for this clone: Other DNA sequences of this sample code for an identical CDR3. The chain employs TRBV7-3 and TRBJ2-7; 7 bases fit TRBD1. Looked up from germline, CDR1 is SGHTA and CDR2 is FQGTGA. The CDR3 spans 13 residues. The junction had 2 bases not matched to a gene; V was cut back by 3 bases and J by 3 bases. The CDR3 DNA is TGTGCCAGCAGCTTTCGACAGGGCTACGAGCAGTACTTC. It yields the protein CASSFRQGYEQYF. The entire variable domain, with the rest obtained from reference TRBV7-3 and TRBJ2-7, is as follows: GAGVSQTPSNKVTEKGKYVELRCDPISGHTALYWYRQSLGQGPEFLIYFQGTGAADDSGLPNDRFFAVRPEGSVSTLKIQRTERGDSAVYLCASSFRQGYEQYFGPGTRLTVT.

The chain joins TRBV6-1 to TRBJ2-3; D is undetermined. Germline V gene lookup returns CDR1 MNHNS and CDR2 SASEGT. This CDR3 is 14 amino acids long. Trimming shortened V by 4 bases and J by 4 bases, and 12 bases separated the two germline ends. Written as DNA, the CDR3 is TGTGCCAGCAGTGGTTGGGAAGAGTCAGATACGCAGTATTTT. Protein sequence: CASSGWEESDTQYF.

The sample holds many counts of this clone. The chain recombines TRBV7-9 with TRBJ2-3, with D possibly being TRBD1 (6 bases). Germline V CDR1 and CDR2: SEHNR, FQNEAQ (reference sequence). V gave up 1 base and J gave up 5 bases, with 10 bases separating them. The CDR3 loop spans 14 amino acids. The CDR3, as DNA: TGTGCCAGCAGCTTAGACAGGGAAGGAGATACGCAGTATTTT. Encoded protein: CASSLDREGDTQYF.

At least ten counts were recorded for this clone. The chain joins TRBV28 to TRBJ1-3; D is ambiguous. V dropped 4 bases and J dropped 0 bases, with 7 bases sitting between them. The CDR3 contains 14 residues. From germline, CDR1 is MDHEN and CDR2 SYDVKM. Here the CDR3 DNA reads TGTGCCAGCAGTTGGACCGTCTCTGGAAACACCATATATTTT. It yields the protein CASSWTVSGNTIYF.

This rearrangement joins TRBV5-1 to TRBJ2-1; D possibly corresponds to TRBD2 (6 bases). The V end was cut by 0 bases, the J end by 15 bases, with 19 bases between. CDR1 is SGHRS and CDR2 is YFSETQ in the germline V gene. This CDR3 comprises 14 residues. CDR3 bases: TGCGCCAGCAGCTTGGGTGTGGGAGGCCTCCGTTGGTTCTTC. Encoded protein: CASSLGVGGLRWFF. The entire variable domain, with the rest obtained from reference TRBV5-1 and TRBJ2-1, is as follows: KAGVTQTPRYLIKTRGQQVTLSCSPISGHRSVSWYQQTPGQGLQFLFEYFSETQRNKGNFPGRFSGRQFSNSRSEMNVSTLELGDSALYLCASSLGVGGLRWFFGPGTRLTVL.

Only one count was recorded for this clone. The chain employs TRBV2 and TRBJ2-7; 10 bases map to TRBD1. In germline, CDR1 is SNHLY, CDR2 FYNNEI. Trimming at V came to 5 bases and at J to 5 bases, leaving 6 bases not matched to a gene. The CDR3 loop spans 14 amino acids. The CDR3 region has the DNA TGTGCCAGCAGTTCTGACAGGGGGCCCCACGAGCAGTACTTC. Residues: CASSSDRGPHEQYF.

The chain recombines TRBV5-1 with TRBJ2-3, with D possibly called TRBD1 or TRBD2 (5 bases each). The length of the CDR3 is 16 residues. Trimming took off 3 bases at V and 1 base at J, with 15 bases between the two ends. CDR1 and CDR2 from the germline V gene are SGHRS and YFSETQ. The CDR3 DNA reads as TGCGCCAGCAGCTGGGTAGGGGAGTATGGCACAGATACGCAGTATTTT. Protein sequence: CASSWVGEYGTDTQYF.